The 29 T cell receptor beta chains below come from one sample, sequenced in a study of blood T cell repertoires in COVID-19. Clones were sequenced by immunoSEQ multiplex PCR, and TCRdb holds only the in-frame ones, with some missing. The sample holds around 220,000 clones, 65% to 85% seen once. The sample taken for sequencing was peripheral blood. These receptors came from a woman in her 40s with active or convalescent COVID-19.

This clone showed up just a few times. The chain carries TRBV29-1 and TRBJ1-3; the match to TRBD1 covers 11 bases. The CDR3 loop spans 14 amino acids. V shed 7 bases and J 4 bases; nucleotides not matched to a gene: 6. Germline V lookup: CDR1 SQVTM, CDR2 ANQGSEA. CDR3 in DNA: TGCAGCGCCCGGACAGGGGGCGCCGGAAACACCATATATTTT. Translated, it gives CSARTGGAGNTIYF.

V and J are TRBV7-9 and TRBJ2-3; 9 nucleotides align to TRBD2. V lost 1 base and J lost 5; bases outside the gene matches: 4. Germline V lookup: CDR1 SEHNR, CDR2 FQNEAQ (reference sequence). This CDR3 spans 15 amino acids. The DNA for the CDR3 is TGTGCCAGCAGCTTAGGTGGCGGGGGGGGAGATACGCAGTATTTT. It codes for CASSLGGGGGDTQYF.

In its sample, this clone was seen once. The V call is TRBV4-2, the J call TRBJ2-2; possible D gene TRBD2, 6 bases. In germline, CDR1 is LGHNA, CDR2 YNFKEQ. Trimming took off 0 bases at V and 1 base at J, with 9 bases between the two ends. This CDR3 comprises 16 residues. CDR3 in DNA: TGTGCCAGCAGCCAAGAAGCTAGCGAGAACACCGGGGAGCTGTTTTTT. Amino acids: CASSQEASENTGELFF.

The V gene is TRBV7-2, the J gene TRBJ2-7; the match to TRBD1 covers 10 bases. J was trimmed by 4 bases and V by 5 bases; bases with no gene match: 5. CDR1 is SGHTA and CDR2 is FQGNSA in the germline V gene. The CDR3 covers 14 residues. This CDR3 is CASSPDRGRYEQYF. CDR3 bases: TGTGCCAGCAGCCCTGACAGGGGGCGTTACGAGCAGTACTTC.

Concerning this clone: This sample includes further DNA sequences coding for the same CDR3. The chain recombines TRBV10-1 with TRBJ2-2, with D maybe TRBD1 (5 bases). The CDR3 sequence is 14 residues long. The V end was cut by 0 bases, the J end by 5 bases, with 7 bases between. Germline V gene lookup returns CDR1 WNHNN and CDR2 SYGVQD (reference sequence). DNA for the CDR3: TGCGCCAGCAGTGAGTCATCAGGGACCGGGGAGCTGTTTTTT. It is translated as CASSESSGTGELFF.

The V and J genes are TRBV10-3 and TRBJ1-4; the D gene is possibly TRBD1 (5 bases). Germline CDR1 and CDR2: ENHRY and SYGVKD. This CDR3 is 16 amino acids long. With 0 bases removed from V and 10 bases from J, the gap between germline ends came to 18 bases. The DNA for the CDR3 is TGTGCCATCAGTGAGTCGAGCAGCGGGGCTCGAGGAAAACTGTTTTTT. Encoded protein: CAISESSSGARGKLFF.

The rearrangement links TRBV3-1 (or the pseudogene TRBV3-2) to TRBJ1-6, with D uncertain. Per the germline V gene, CDR1 is LGHDT and CDR2 is YNNKEL (reference sequence). This CDR3 region has 13 residues. Trimming pared 3 bases from V and 7 bases from J, leaving 7 bases between. The DNA of the CDR3 is TGTGCCAGCAGCCACGAACAGAATTCACCCCTCCACTTT. Protein sequence: CASSHEQNSPLHF.

This chain connects TRBV7-9 to TRBJ2-1, with a tentative D call TRBD2 (6 bases). Germline CDR1 and CDR2: SEHNR and FQNEAQ (reference sequence). V lost 5 bases and J lost 3, with 14 bases in between. The CDR3 has 15 residues. In DNA, the CDR3 is TGTGCCAGCAGCCGGGTGGGGGGTGGCTACAATGAGCAGTTCTTC. It translates to CASSRVGGGYNEQFF.

Only one count was recorded for this clone. The rearrangement links TRBV29-1 to TRBJ1-2; D unresolved. Germline V lookup: CDR1 SQVTM, CDR2 ANQGSEA. The CDR3 covers 9 residues. V gave up 3 bases and J gave up 7 bases, with 3 bases separating them. CDR3 in DNA: TGCAGCGTTGACTCTGGCTACACCTTC. Its translation: CSVDSGYTF.

V is TRBV7-2 and J is TRBJ2-1; 10 nucleotides line up with TRBD2. Germline CDR1 reads SGHTA; CDR2 reads FQGNSA. Unmatched junction bases numbered 5, after V lost 5 bases and J lost 4 bases. The CDR3 extends over 15 amino acids. The CDR3 region is CASSTSGGAYNEQFF. The CDR3 nucleotides read TGTGCCAGCAGCACAAGCGGGGGGGCGTACAATGAGCAGTTCTTC.

This clone was picked up many times. The chain joins TRBV7-3 to TRBJ1-1, with 7 bases matching TRBD1. With V trimmed by 4 bases and J by 4 bases, 3 bases remained unmatched. Germline V lookup: CDR1 SGHTA, CDR2 FQGTGA. The length of the CDR3 is 13 residues. The CDR3 sequence is CASSSGGTTEAFF. DNA for the CDR3: TGTGCCAGCAGCTCAGGGGGTACCACTGAAGCTTTCTTT. The variable domain in full, with the rest retrieved from reference TRBV7-3 and TRBJ1-1, is GAGVSQTPSNKVTEKGKYVELRCDPISGHTALYWYRQSLGQGPEFLIYFQGTGAADDSGLPNDRFFAVRPEGSVSTLKIQRTERGDSAVYLCASSSGGTTEAFFGQGTRLTVV.

CDR3 residues: CASSRQGGGNQPQHF. The CDR3 coding sequence is TGTGCCAGCAGCCGACAGGGCGGGGGCAATCAGCCCCAGCATTTT. The chain joins TRBV2 to TRBJ1-5; 7 bases map to TRBD1. The CDR3 spans 15 residues. Trimming took 6 bases from V and 2 from J; bases not matched to a gene: 7. Germline CDR1 and CDR2: SNHLY and FYNNEI.

This chain links TRBV13 with TRBJ2-7; D may be TRBD1 (6 bases). The CDR3 is 14 amino acids. Germline CDR1 is PRHDT and CDR2 is FYEKMQ (reference sequence). Trimming left V 4 bases short and J 0 bases short, with 10 bases between. CDR3: CASSSRGRSYEQYF. CDR3 nucleotides: TGTGCCAGCAGCTCCAGGGGCCGCTCCTACGAGCAGTACTTC. Looking up the rest from reference TRBV13 and TRBJ2-7 gives the full variable domain: AAGVIQSPRHLIKEKRETATLKCYPIPRHDTVYWYQQGPGQDPQFLISFYEKMQSDKGSIPDRFSAQQFSDYHSELNMSSLELGDSALYFCASSSRGRSYEQYFGPGTRLTVT.

The table lists this clone with a count of one. The sample carries other DNA sequences with the same CDR3. The V call is TRBV28, the J call TRBJ1-5; unclear D gene. The CDR3 length is 12 residues. Between the trimmed V and J ends, which lost 6 bases and 4 bases, there was a span of 7 bases. Per the germline V gene, CDR1 is MDHEN and CDR2 is SYDVKM. The DNA of the CDR3 is TGTGCCAGCAGCCGGAGAAATCAGCCCCAGCATTTT. This translates into CASSRRNQPQHF.

The chain couples TRBV7-9 to TRBJ2-7; D may be TRBD1 (6 bases). Germline lookup yields CDR1 SEHNR and CDR2 FQNEAQ (reference sequence). CDR3 length: 12 residues. V was shortened by 6 bases and J by 3 bases, with 9 bases between the two germline ends. The CDR3 nucleotides read TGTGCCAGCAGAGGGGACAACTACGAGCAGTACTTC. Encoded protein: CASRGDNYEQYF.

The rearrangement uses TRBV4-2 and TRBJ2-6; D ambiguous. This CDR3 is built from 16 residues. V was pared by 3 bases and J by 0 bases, with 9 bases between. CDR1 LGHNA and CDR2 YNFKEQ come from the germline V gene. The CDR3 bases are TGTGCCAGCAGCCAGTCAACGGGCTCTGGGGCCAACGTCCTGACTTTC. This gives the protein CASSQSTGSGANVLTF.

The chain is built from TRBV11-1 and TRBJ2-3; perhaps TRBD1 as D (6 bases). There are 14 residues in the CDR3. Trimming cost V 4 bases and J 4 bases, with 12 bases left between them. CDR1 and CDR2 (germline): SGHAT, FQDESV (reference sequence). The DNA of the CDR3 is TGTGCCAGCAGCTCCCGGGACATCGCAGATACGCAGTATTTT. It codes for CASSSRDIADTQYF.

The V gene is TRBV30, the J gene TRBJ1-2; D is perhaps TRBD1 (5 bases). The CDR3 runs 16 residues. CDR1 is GTSNPN, CDR2 SVGIG, per germline (reference sequence). Trimming removed 1 base at V and 6 bases at J, with 21 bases between. In nucleotides, the CDR3 is TGTGCCTGGAGTGGGCTCAAAGGGGAACGAGAAAATGGCTACACCTTC. It codes for CAWSGLKGERENGYTF.

This chain links TRBV2 with TRBJ1-1, with D maybe TRBD1 (5 bases). V was trimmed by 0 bases and J by 4 bases, leaving 9 bases between them. The CDR3 contains 14 residues. Germline CDR1 SNHLY, CDR2 FYNNEI. The CDR3: CASSEARGFTEAFF. The DNA for the CDR3 is TGTGCCAGCAGTGAAGCTCGGGGGTTCACTGAAGCTTTCTTT.

The chain employs TRBV27 and TRBJ1-2, with TRBD1 matching over 9 bases. The germline V gene has CDR1 MNHEY and CDR2 SMNVEV (reference sequence). CDR3 size: 14 residues. The trim removed 5 bases at V and 8 bases at J, leaving 9 bases unmatched. The CDR3 sequence: CASSETGGWQGYTF. In DNA, the CDR3 is TGTGCCAGCAGTGAAACAGGGGGCTGGCAGGGCTACACCTTC.

V usage is TRBV4-1 and J usage is TRBJ2-5, with a weak D call TRBD2 (5 bases). Germline loops: CDR1 MGHRA, CDR2 YSYEKL. This CDR3 comprises 13 residues. V lost 4 bases and J lost 1, with 7 bases in between. CDR3 nucleotide sequence: TGCGCCAGCAGCCTCGGGGTCCAAGAGACCCAGTACTTC. This codes for CASSLGVQETQYF.

The chain has TRBV19 and TRBJ2-1; a weak D match, TRBD2 (5 bases). The V and J ends lost 7 bases and 4 bases respectively, with 11 bases between them. The CDR3 loop spans 13 amino acids. Germline loops: CDR1 LNHDA, CDR2 SQIVND (reference sequence). CDR3 nucleotide sequence: TGTGCCAGTACCCCGAGGACTTACAATGAGCAGTTCTTC. Its translation is CASTPRTYNEQFF.

The CDR3 DNA sequence: TGTGCCAGCTCACCCGATAGGGGCGGCGAGACCCAGTACTTC. This translates into CASSPDRGGETQYF. The chain joins TRBV18 to TRBJ2-5; D might be TRBD1 (5 bases). The length of the CDR3 is 14 residues. The V gene's germline CDR1 is KGHSH and CDR2 LQKENI. The V end lost 3 bases, the J end lost 5 bases, and 13 bases lay between the germline ends.

The genes are TRBV7-8 and TRBJ1-2, with a possible D match to TRBD1 (6 bases). The germline CDR1 and CDR2 sequences are SGHVS and FQNEAQ. V was cut by 5 bases and J by 1 base, with 11 bases left in between. The CDR3 is 14 residues long. CDR3 in DNA: TGTGCCAGCAGCCCGGGACATTATAACTATGGCTACACCTTC. Translation gives CASSPGHYNYGYTF.

This clone was recorded a few times. This chain joins TRBV11-2 and TRBJ2-2; a weak D match, TRBD2 (5 bases). The CDR3 has 14 residues. Germline V gives CDR1 SGHAT, CDR2 FQNNGV. V shed 7 bases and J shed 1 base, with 10 bases lying between them. CDR3 sequence reads: CASTPRVNTGELFF. For the CDR3, the DNA is TGTGCCAGCACCCCGAGGGTGAACACCGGGGAGCTGTTTTTT. The full variable domain, with the rest looked up from reference TRBV11-2 and TRBJ2-2, is EAGVAQSPRYKIIEKRQSVAFWCNPISGHATLYWYQQILGQGPKLLIQFQNNGVVDDSQLPKDRFSAERLKGVDSTLKIQPAKLEDSAVYLCASTPRVNTGELFFGEGSRLTVL.

The chain has TRBV4-1 and TRBJ1-2; 8 bases are a match to TRBD1. The CDR3 spans 15 residues. Germline CDR1 MGHRA, CDR2 YSYEKL. The trim removed 2 bases at V and 4 bases at J, leaving 6 bases unmatched. The CDR3 is CASSQSDRGGYGYTF. The CDR3 coding sequence is TGCGCCAGCAGCCAAAGTGACAGGGGAGGCTATGGCTACACCTTC.

This rearrangement joins TRBV5-5 to TRBJ1-5; TRBD1 matches 12 bases. Germline CDR1 is SGHKS and CDR2 is YYEKEE (reference sequence). The V segment lost 0 bases and the J segment 3 bases; nucleotides outside the gene matches: 7. The CDR3 is 18 residues long. The CDR3 DNA follows: TGTGCCAGCAGCTTGGTGGGGGGACAGGGGGCCTACAATCAGCCCCAGCATTTT. It translates to CASSLVGGQGAYNQPQHF.

The chain is built from TRBV29-1 and TRBJ1-1; D is perhaps TRBD1 (6 bases). CDR1 and CDR2 from the germline V gene are SQVTM and ANQGSEA. V was shortened by 3 bases and J by 4 bases, with 15 bases between the two germline ends. The CDR3 is 14 amino acids. Here the CDR3 DNA reads TGCAGCGTTGACCGAGGGGGTCGGGGCACTGAAGCTTTCTTT. Amino acid sequence: CSVDRGGRGTEAFF.

Only one count was recorded for this clone. This chain connects TRBV29-1 to TRBJ1-1, with no clear D. Germline CDR1 SQVTM, CDR2 ANQGSEA. Trimming left V 6 bases short and J 5 bases short, with 13 bases between. The CDR3 extends over 12 amino acids. CDR3 coding DNA: TGCAGCGTAGGGAGGGAAGGGACTGAAGCTTTCTTT. This codes for CSVGREGTEAFF.